A selection of T cell receptor beta chains follows, all from one sample in a study of CD4+ T cells in melanoma. The protocol was immunoSEQ multiplex PCR, while the TCRdb copy is restricted to in-frame clones and leaves out a portion. The table has 52,000 or so clones, roughly 69% seen once; the top ten hold approximately 5%. Sequencing was performed on tumor tissue. Source of these receptors: a human donor with melanoma. Each CDR3 is given with its conserved first and last residue. The D gene is left open where the match is weak. The size field is filled for only some rows; it gives once, few, many or a size class.

TRBV29-1	TRBJ1-2	few	-	TGCAGCGTTGAACCTCAGGGAGGCTATGGCTACACCTTC	CSVEPQGGYGYTF
TRBV7-2	TRBJ1-2	-	-	TGTGCCAGCGAGGGGCTCGGCTACACCTTC	CASEGLGYTF
TRBV29-1	TRBJ2-3	once	TRBD1	TGCAGCGTCCTAGGGACAGGGTTTTATGATACGCAGTATTTT	CSVLGTGFYDTQYF
TRBV9	TRBJ1-4	many	-	TGTGCCAGCAGCGAGCATCCAGGGAACCCCAATGAAAAACTGTTTTTT	CASSEHPGNPNEKLFF
TRBV5-1	TRBJ2-7	many	TRBD2	TGCGCCAGCAGCCTACTAGCGGGGCCCTACGAGCAGTACTTC	CASSLLAGPYEQYF
TRBV19	TRBJ1-1	-	TRBD1	TGTGCCAGTAGTAAATTTCCGGGACAGGGGAACACTGAAGCTTTCTTT	CASSKFPGQGNTEAFF
TRBV25-1	TRBJ1-2	medium-sized	-	TGTGCCAGCGGCGAGTTGGGGGAGGGTGGCTACACCTTC	CASGELGEGGYTF
TRBV20-1	TRBJ2-1	-	-	TGCAGTGCAGGACCTTACAATGAGCAGTTCTTC	CSAGPYNEQFF
TRBV27	TRBJ1-1	-	-	TGTGCCAGCAGTTTACAGGAGAACACTGAAGCTTTCTTT	CASSLQENTEAFF
TRBV9	TRBJ1-1	-	-	TGTGCCAGCAGCTTGTGGCCAGATGGGACTGAAGCTTTCTTT	CASSLWPDGTEAFF
TRBV19	TRBJ1-5	-	TRBD1	TGTGCCAGTAGTGGGACAGGGGGGCCTTATCAGCCCCAGCATTTT	CASSGTGGPYQPQHF
TRBV5-6	TRBJ1-1	-	-	TGTGCCAGCAGCTTGGGGGGGCGCGGCACTGAAGCTTTCTTT	CASSLGGRGTEAFF
TRBV18	TRBJ2-3	-	TRBD1	TGTGCCAGCTCACAACAGGGGGCGAGCACAGATACGCAGTATTTT	CASSQQGASTDTQYF
TRBV4-2	TRBJ1-2	-	-	TGTGCCAGCAGCCAAGAGTATGGGTGGATAGCGGATGGCTACACCTTC	CASSQEYGWIADGYTF
TRBV5-1	TRBJ1-1	few	-	TGCGCCAGCAGCTCCTGGGGGCCGGGGAGCACTGAAGCTTTCTTT	CASSSWGPGSTEAFF
TRBV5-4	TRBJ2-3	-	TRBD2	TGTGCCAGCAGCTGGGGGGGGTTAGCGGGGGCAGATACGCAGTATTTT	CASSWGGLAGADTQYF
TRBV27	TRBJ1-3	-	-	TGTGCCAGCAAGGAGGAAGGTGCTGGAAACACCATATATTTT	CASKEEGAGNTIYF
TRBV7-2	TRBJ1-6	few	-	TGTGCCAGCAGCCCCAGAGGAGGAAATTCACCCCTCCACTTT	CASSPRGGNSPLHF
TRBV4-2	TRBJ2-7	-	TRBD1	TGTGCCAGCAGCCAAACCCGGGACAGCTCCTACGAGCAGTACTTC	CASSQTRDSSYEQYF
TRBV27	TRBJ2-5	-	TRBD1	TGTGCCAGCAGTTTAGGGACAGGCTGGGAGACCCAGTACTTC	CASSLGTGWETQYF
TRBV2	TRBJ2-3	-	-	TGTGCCAGCAGTGACGGAGGGAACACAGATACGCAGTATTTT	CASSDGGNTDTQYF
TRBV19	TRBJ1-5	-	-	TGTGCCAGTAGTACCTACAGGGATATAGAGCCCCAGCATTTT	CASSTYRDIEPQHF
TRBV4-3	TRBJ2-7	-	-	TGCGCCAGCAGCCAAGAAGGGGCGGAGGGGAACTACGAGCAGTACTTC	CASSQEGAEGNYEQYF
TRBV9	TRBJ1-1	-	TRBD1	TGTGCCAGCAGCGCGGGACAGACAAACACTGAAGCTTTCTTT	CASSAGQTNTEAFF
TRBV5-6	TRBJ1-6	once	-	TGTGCCAGCTGCCGGGTAAACCAAGAAGGGTCACCCCTCCACTTT	CASCRVNQEGSPLHF
TRBV7-6	TRBJ2-1	-	TRBD2	TGTGCCAGCAGCTTAGCCCCTACTAGCGGGGGCCCGGAGGACAATGAGCAGTTCTTC	CASSLAPTSGGPEDNEQFF
TRBV6-5	TRBJ2-7	-	-	TGTGCCAGCAAGGGCAGGGCTAGCTCCTACGAGCAGTACTTC	CASKGRASSYEQYF
TRBV7-7	TRBJ2-3	few	-	TGTGCTAGCAGCTTGGCCGCAGCAGATACGCAGTATTTT	CASSLAAADTQYF
TRBV7-2	TRBJ2-5	-	-	TGTGCCAGCAGCGCCGAAGAGACCCAGTACTTC	CASSAEETQYF
TRBV14	TRBJ2-1	-	TRBD2	TGTGCCAGCAGCCACCCCCCCGGACTAGCGAAGTTCTTC	CASSHPPGLAKFF
TRBV10-3	TRBJ1-2	-	-	TGTGCCATCAGTGAGTCGACGGGGACATATGGCTACACCTTC	CAISESTGTYGYTF
TRBV19	TRBJ1-1	medium-sized	-	TGTGCCAGTAGTGGGATCAGGGGCACTGAAGCTTTCTTT	CASSGIRGTEAFF
TRBV7-2	TRBJ2-2	-	-	TGTGCCAGCAGCTTTGGGGGCGGGGAGCTGTTTTTT	CASSFGGGELFF
TRBV6-1	TRBJ2-1	-	TRBD1	TGTGCCAGCAGTGAAATCCGGGACGCCGGGACAGGGGTTATCGATGAGCAGTTCTTC	CASSEIRDAGTGVIDEQFF
TRBV29-1	TRBJ1-2	few	-	TGCAGCGTTGCAGGCCAGGACACCTTC	CSVAGQDTF
TRBV6-5	TRBJ2-1	-	-	TGTGCCAGCACAGCGGAGCACTACAATGAGCAGTTCTTC	CASTAEHYNEQFF
TRBV5-5	TRBJ1-1	-	-	TGTGTTTCCAGCTTGGGCCCGAACACTGAAGCTTTCTTT	CVSSLGPNTEAFF
TRBV13	TRBJ1-4	-	-	TGTGCCAGCAGCTTAGGGGGGACTAATGAAAAACTGTTTTTT	CASSLGGTNEKLFF
TRBV27	TRBJ1-6	-	-	TGTGCCAGCAAAATCGGACAGTTCTATAATTCACCCCTCCACTTT	CASKIGQFYNSPLHF